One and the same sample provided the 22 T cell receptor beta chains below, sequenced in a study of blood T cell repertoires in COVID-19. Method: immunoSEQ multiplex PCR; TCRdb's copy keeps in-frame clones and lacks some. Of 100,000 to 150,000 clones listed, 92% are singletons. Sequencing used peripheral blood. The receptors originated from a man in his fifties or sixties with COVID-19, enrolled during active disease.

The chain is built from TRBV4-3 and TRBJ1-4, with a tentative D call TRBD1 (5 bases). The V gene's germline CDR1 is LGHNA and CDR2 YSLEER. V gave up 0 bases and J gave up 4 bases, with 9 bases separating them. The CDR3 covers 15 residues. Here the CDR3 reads CASSQDRGSNEKLFF. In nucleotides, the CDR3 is TGCGCCAGCAGCCAAGATCGGGGGAGTAATGAAAAACTGTTTTTT.

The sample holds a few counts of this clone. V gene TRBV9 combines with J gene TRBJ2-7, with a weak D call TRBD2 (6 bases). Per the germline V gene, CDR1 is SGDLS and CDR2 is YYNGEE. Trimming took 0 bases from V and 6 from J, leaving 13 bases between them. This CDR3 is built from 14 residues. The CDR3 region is CASSVDGRGSEQYF. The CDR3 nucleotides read TGTGCCAGCAGCGTAGACGGGAGAGGATCCGAGCAGTACTTC.

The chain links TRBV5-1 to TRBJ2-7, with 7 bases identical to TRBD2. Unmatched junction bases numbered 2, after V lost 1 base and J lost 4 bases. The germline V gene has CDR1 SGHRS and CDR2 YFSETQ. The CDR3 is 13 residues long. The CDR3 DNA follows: TGCGCCAGCAGCTTGTCTAGCGGTTACGAGCAGTACTTC. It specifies CASSLSSGYEQYF.

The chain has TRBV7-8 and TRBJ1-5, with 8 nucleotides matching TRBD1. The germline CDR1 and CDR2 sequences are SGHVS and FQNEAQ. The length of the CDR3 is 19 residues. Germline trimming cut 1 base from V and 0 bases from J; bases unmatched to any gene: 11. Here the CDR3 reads CASSLGLRRGRDSNQPQHF. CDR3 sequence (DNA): TGTGCCAGCAGCTTAGGTTTGCGCAGGGGGCGGGATAGCAATCAGCCCCAGCATTTT. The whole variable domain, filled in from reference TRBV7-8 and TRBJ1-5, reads GAGVSQSPRYKVAKRGQDVALRCDPISGHVSLFWYQQALGQGPEFLTYFQNEAQLDKSGLPSDRFFAERPEGSVSTLKIQRTQQEDSAVYLCASSLGLRRGRDSNQPQHFGDGTRLSIL.

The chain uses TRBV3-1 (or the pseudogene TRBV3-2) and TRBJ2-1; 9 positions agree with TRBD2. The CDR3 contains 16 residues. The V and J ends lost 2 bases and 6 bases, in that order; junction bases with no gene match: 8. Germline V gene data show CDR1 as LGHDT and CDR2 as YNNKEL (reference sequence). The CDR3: CASSQSASGNLNEQFF. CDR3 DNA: TGTGCCAGCAGCCAATCTGCTAGCGGGAACCTCAATGAGCAGTTCTTC.

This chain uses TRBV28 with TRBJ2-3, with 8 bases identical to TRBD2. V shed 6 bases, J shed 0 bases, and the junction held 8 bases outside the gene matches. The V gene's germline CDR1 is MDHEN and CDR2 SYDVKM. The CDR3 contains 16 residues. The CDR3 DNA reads TGTGCCAGCAGCCAAACTAGCGGAGTAAGCACAGATACGCAGTATTTT. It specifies CASSQTSGVSTDTQYF.

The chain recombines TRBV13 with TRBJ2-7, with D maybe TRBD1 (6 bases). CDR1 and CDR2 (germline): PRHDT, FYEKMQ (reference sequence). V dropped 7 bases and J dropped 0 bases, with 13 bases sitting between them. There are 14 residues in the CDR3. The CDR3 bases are TGTGCCAGCACCAACAGGGAACTCTCCTACGAGCAGTACTTC. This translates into CASTNRELSYEQYF.

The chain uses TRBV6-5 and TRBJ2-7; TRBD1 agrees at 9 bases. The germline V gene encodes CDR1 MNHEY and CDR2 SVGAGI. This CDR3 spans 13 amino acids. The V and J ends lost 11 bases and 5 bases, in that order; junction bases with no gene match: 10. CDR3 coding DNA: TGTGCCGGCGGACAGGGGCATGAGGACGAGCAGTACTTC. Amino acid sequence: CAGGQGHEDEQYF.

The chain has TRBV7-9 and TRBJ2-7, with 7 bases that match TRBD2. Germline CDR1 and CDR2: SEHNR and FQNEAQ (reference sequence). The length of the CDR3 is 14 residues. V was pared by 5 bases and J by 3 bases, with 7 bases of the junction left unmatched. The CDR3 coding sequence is TGTGCCAGCAGCGGGGGGGTCCAGGGCTACGAGCAGTACTTC. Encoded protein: CASSGGVQGYEQYF.

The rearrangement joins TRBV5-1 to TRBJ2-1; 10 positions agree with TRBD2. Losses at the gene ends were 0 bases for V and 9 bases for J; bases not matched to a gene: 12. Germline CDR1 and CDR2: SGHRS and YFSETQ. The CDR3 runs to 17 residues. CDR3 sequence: CASSLGKAGGPHPEQFF. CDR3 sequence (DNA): TGCGCCAGCAGCTTGGGAAAAGCGGGAGGGCCGCATCCTGAGCAGTTCTTC.

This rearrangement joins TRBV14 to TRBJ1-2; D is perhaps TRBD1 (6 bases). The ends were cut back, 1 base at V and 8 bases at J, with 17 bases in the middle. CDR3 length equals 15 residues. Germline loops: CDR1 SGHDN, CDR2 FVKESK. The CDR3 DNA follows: TGTGCCAGCAGCCAAGGGAGCACAGGGTTGTCCGGCTACACCTTC. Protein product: CASSQGSTGLSGYTF.

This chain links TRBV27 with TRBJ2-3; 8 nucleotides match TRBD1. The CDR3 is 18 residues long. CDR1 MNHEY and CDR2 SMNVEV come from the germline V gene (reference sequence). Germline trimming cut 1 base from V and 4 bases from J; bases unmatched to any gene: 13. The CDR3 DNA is TGTGCCAGCAGTTTATACGTAGTGGGCAGGGGGCGTGCAGATACGCAGTATTTT. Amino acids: CASSLYVVGRGRADTQYF.

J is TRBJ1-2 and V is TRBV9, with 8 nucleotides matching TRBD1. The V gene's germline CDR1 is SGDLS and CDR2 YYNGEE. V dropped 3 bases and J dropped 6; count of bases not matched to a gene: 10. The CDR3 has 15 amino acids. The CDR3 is CASSEWETGVNGYTF. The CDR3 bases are TGTGCCAGCAGCGAGTGGGAGACAGGGGTAAATGGCTACACCTTC.

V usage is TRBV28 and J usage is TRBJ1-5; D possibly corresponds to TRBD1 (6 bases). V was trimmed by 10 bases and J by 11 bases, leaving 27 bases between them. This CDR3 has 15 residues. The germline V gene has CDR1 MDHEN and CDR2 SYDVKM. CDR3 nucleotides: TGTGCCACAAACCACGGGACCGGGTTAGGGGGGGCCCAGCATTTT. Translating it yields CATNHGTGLGGAQHF.

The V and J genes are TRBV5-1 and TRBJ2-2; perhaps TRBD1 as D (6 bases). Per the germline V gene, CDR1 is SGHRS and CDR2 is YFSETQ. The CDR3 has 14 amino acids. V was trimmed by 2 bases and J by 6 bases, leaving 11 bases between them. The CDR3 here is CASSLHRVAGELFF. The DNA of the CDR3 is TGCGCCAGCAGCTTACACAGGGTAGCCGGGGAGCTGTTTTTT.

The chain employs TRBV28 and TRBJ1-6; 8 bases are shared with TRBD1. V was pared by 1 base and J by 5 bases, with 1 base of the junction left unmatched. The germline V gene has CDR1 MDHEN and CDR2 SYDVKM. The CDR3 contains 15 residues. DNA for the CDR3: TGTGCCAGCAGTTTATTGGACAGGGATAATTCACCCCTCCACTTT. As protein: CASSLLDRDNSPLHF.

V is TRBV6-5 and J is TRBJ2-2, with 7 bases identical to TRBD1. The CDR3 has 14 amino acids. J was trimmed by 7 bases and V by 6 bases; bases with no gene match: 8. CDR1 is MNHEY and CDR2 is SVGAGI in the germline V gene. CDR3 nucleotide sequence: TGTGCCAGCAGGAAAGGGACAGCAAGCGGGGAGCTGTTTTTT. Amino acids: CASRKGTASGELFF.

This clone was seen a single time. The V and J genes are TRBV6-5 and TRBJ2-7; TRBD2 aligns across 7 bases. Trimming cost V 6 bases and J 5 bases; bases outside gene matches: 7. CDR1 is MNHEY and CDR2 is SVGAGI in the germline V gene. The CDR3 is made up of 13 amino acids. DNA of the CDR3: TGTGCCAGCAGGGCTAGCGGAGGCGACGAGCAGTACGTC. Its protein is CASRASGGDEQYV.

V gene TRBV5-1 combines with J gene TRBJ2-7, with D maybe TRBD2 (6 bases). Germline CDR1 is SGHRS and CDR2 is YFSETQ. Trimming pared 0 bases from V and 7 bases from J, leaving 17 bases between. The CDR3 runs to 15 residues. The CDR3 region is CASSLGAGTPPEQYF. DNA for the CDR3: TGCGCCAGCAGCTTGGGGGCGGGGACTCCCCCAGAGCAGTACTTC. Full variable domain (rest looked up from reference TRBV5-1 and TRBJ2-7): KAGVTQTPRYLIKTRGQQVTLSCSPISGHRSVSWYQQTPGQGLQFLFEYFSETQRNKGNFPGRFSGRQFSNSRSEMNVSTLELGDSALYLCASSLGAGTPPEQYFGPGTRLTVT.

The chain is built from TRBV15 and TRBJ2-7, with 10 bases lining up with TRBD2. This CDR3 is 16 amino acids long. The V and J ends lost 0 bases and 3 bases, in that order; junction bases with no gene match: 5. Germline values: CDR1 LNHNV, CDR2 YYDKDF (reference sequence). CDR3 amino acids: CATSRDSGLASYEQYF. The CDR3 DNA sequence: TGTGCCACCAGCAGAGATTCGGGACTAGCGAGCTACGAGCAGTACTTC. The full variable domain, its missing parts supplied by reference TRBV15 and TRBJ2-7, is DAMVIQNPRYQVTQFGKPVTLSCSQTLNHNVMYWYQQKSSQAPKLLFHYYDKDFNNEADTPDNFQSRRPNTSFCFLDIRSPGLGDTAMYLCATSRDSGLASYEQYFGPGTRLTVT.

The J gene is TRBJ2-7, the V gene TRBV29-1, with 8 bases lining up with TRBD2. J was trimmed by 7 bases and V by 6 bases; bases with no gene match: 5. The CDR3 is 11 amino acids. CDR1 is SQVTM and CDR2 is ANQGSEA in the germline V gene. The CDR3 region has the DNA TGCAGCGTACGACTAGCGAGGGAGCAGTACTTC. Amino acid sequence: CSVRLAREQYF.

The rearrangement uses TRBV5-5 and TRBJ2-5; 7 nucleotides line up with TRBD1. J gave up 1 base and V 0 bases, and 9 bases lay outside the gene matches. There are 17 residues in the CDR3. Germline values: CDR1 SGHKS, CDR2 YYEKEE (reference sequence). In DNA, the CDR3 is TGTGCCAGCAGCTTGGTCCGGGAACAGGGGCCCCAAGAGACCCAGTACTTC. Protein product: CASSLVREQGPQETQYF.